This T cell receptor beta chain was sequenced in a study of blood T cell repertoires in COVID-19. Study-wide background: Sample material is recorded as cDNA or gDNA derived from T cells, B-cell-depleted T cells, or PBMCs.

Original data processing: From reference gene primer amplification, estimates of nucleated cell counts were derived. Here immunoSEQ multiplex PCR was the method, and the copy in TCRdb shows in-frame clones only, minus some. D and trimming were read from the DNA, whereas the V and J calls and clone size are those reported in that table. The repertoire includes around 64,000 clones, roughly 80% of them detected once, and roughly an eighth sits in the top ten. V lost 7 bases, J lost 3 bases, and 9 bases stayed unmatched. The CDR3 runs to 14 residues. Germline-derived CDR1 and CDR2 are SGHAT and FQNNGV. V is TRBV11-2 and J is TRBJ2-7; TRBD2 agrees at 7 bases. The receptor was derived from a human donor in a cohort sampled during active COVID-19. Sequenced input: peripheral blood. CDR3 DNA: TGTGCCAGCAACCCATCCGGGACTAACTACGAGCAGTACTTC. Translated: CASNPSGTNYEQYF.